The TCR beta chain under discussion was sequenced for a study of early stage breast cancer tumors. Germline assignment: CDR1 SGDLS and CDR2 YYNGEE. V shed 2 bases and J shed 4 bases, with 14 bases lying between them. CDR3 size: 15 residues. TCRdb's copy holds only in-frame clones and misses some; the assay was immunoSEQ multiplex PCR. The table has nearly 25,000 clones, approximately 67% seen once. The rearrangement links TRBV9 to TRBJ2-3, with D possibly TRBD2 on 6 matching bases. This TCR was sampled from a person aged 55 to 69 with breast cancer. Sequenced: breast tumor tissue. The CDR3 spells CASSVELADADTQYF. CDR3 in DNA: TGTGCCAGCAGCGTCGAACTAGCTGACGCAGATACGCAGTATTTT. Using reference TRBV9 and TRBJ2-3 for the parts outside the CDR3, the full variable domain is DSGVTQTPKHLITATGQRVTLRCSPRSGDLSVYWYQQSLDQGLQFLIQYYNGEERAKGNILERFSAQQFPDLHSELNLSSLELGDSALYFCASSVELADADTQYFGPGTRLTVL.